This TCR beta chain emerged from a study of T cell repertoires in cytomegalovirus infection. V gave up 5 bases and J gave up 3 bases, with 13 bases separating them. Germline V gene sequence: CDR1 SGHVS, CDR2 FQNEAQ. The CDR3 contains 14 residues. Via MiXCR, TCRdb re-called the reads, giving one row per CDR3 protein. The repertoire holds fewer than 550,000 distinct CDR3 sequences, with around 10% as singletons. This clonotype appeared many times. J is TRBJ1-1 and V is TRBV7-8; D is undetermined. The sequenced sample was PBMCs. The source of this sequence is a human donor in good health (CMV status not recorded). Some clones in this sample may be carry-over from other donors' samples. As DNA, the CDR3 is TGTGCCAGCAGCGGACGCGGGCCGGACACTGAAGCTTTCTTT. Its protein is CASSGRGPDTEAFF.